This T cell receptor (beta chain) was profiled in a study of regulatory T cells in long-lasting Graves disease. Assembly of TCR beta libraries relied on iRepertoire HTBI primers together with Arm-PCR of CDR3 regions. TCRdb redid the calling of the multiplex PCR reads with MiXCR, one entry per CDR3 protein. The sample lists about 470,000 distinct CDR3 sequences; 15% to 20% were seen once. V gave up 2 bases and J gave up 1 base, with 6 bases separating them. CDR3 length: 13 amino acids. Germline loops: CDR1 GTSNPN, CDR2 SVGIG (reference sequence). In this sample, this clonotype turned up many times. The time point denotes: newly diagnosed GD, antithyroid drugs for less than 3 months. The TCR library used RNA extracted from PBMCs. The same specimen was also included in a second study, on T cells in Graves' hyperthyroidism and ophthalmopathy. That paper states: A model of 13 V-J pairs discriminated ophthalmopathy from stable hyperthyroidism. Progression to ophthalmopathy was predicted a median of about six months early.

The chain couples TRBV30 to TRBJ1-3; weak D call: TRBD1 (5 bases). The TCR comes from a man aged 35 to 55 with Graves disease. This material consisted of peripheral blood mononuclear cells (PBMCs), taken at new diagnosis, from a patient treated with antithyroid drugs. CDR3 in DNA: TGTGCCTGGAGTCAGGGTTCTGGAAACACCATATATTTT. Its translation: CAWSQGSGNTIYF.